These 6 T cell receptor beta chains were all obtained from the same sample, sequenced in a study of blood T cell repertoires in COVID-19 (dated by TCRdb to 2018 to 2021). Libraries were prepared through the immunoSEQ multiplex PCR assay. Imported from immuneACCESS, the table was reduced by TCRdb to in-frame sequences with V and J called. These copies leave out some clones; in studies compared against another copy, an unresolved V gene accounts for under half, and the cause of the remainder is not known. This sample has tens of thousands of clones in its table, and about 85% of those were observed once. 15% of the sample goes to the ten largest clones. Specimen: peripheral blood. Receptors were obtained from a male donor with acute or convalescent COVID-19.

The J gene is TRBJ2-7, the V gene TRBV29-1, with a possible D match to TRBD2 (6 bases). V was clipped by 4 bases and J by 4 bases, with 11 bases between them. The CDR3 is made up of 12 amino acids. Germline V lookup: CDR1 SQVTM, CDR2 ANQGSEA. The CDR3 nucleotides read TGCAGCGTTGGGTCGGAGGGTTACGAGCAGTACTTC. This sequence encodes CSVGSEGYEQYF.

The chain employs TRBV11-2 and TRBJ2-3; tentative D call: TRBD2 (6 bases). Trimming left V 1 base short and J 2 bases short, with 10 bases between. The CDR3 extends over 15 amino acids. Per the germline V gene, CDR1 is SGHAT and CDR2 is FQNNGV. CDR3 in amino acids: CASSLAAGYTDTQYF. Written as DNA, the CDR3 is TGTGCCAGCAGCTTAGCGGCGGGGTACACAGATACGCAGTATTTT.

The chain has TRBV6-5 and TRBJ2-5, with a possible D match to TRBD1 (6 bases). The CDR3 is 15 residues long. The V end was cut by 3 bases, the J end by 4 bases, with 15 bases between. Germline V CDR1 and CDR2: MNHEY, SVGAGI. CDR3 sequence (DNA): TGTGCCAGCAGTTATGGTCAGGGGTCCCGAGAGACCCAGTACTTC. Its translation is CASSYGQGSRETQYF.

V gene TRBV19 combines with J gene TRBJ1-1; the D gene is possibly TRBD1 (6 bases). CDR3 length: 13 residues. Germline CDR1 LNHDA, CDR2 SQIVND (reference sequence). V gave up 5 bases and J gave up 6 bases, with 13 bases separating them. CDR3 amino acids: CASSLQGSPEAFF. In DNA, the CDR3 is TGTGCCAGTAGTTTACAGGGTTCCCCTGAAGCTTTCTTT.

Concerning this clone itself: Other DNA sequences in the sample encode the same CDR3. The chain couples TRBV7-2 to TRBJ2-7, with TRBD1 identical over 7 bases. The CDR3 covers 14 residues. CDR1 SGHTA and CDR2 FQGNSA come from the germline V gene. Trimming removed 2 bases from V and 1 base from J; junction bases left unmatched: 2. As DNA, the CDR3 is TGTGCCAGCAGCTTACAGGGGGATTCCTACGAGCAGTACTTC. It translates to CASSLQGDSYEQYF.

The J gene is TRBJ1-2, the V gene TRBV2; the D gene is possibly TRBD1 (6 bases). This CDR3 contains 13 residues. The V and J ends lost 3 bases and 4 bases respectively, with 9 bases between them. Looked up from germline, CDR1 is SNHLY and CDR2 is FYNNEI. The CDR3 nucleotides are TGTGCCAGCAGTGATCAAGGGGGCTATGGCTACACCTTC. It yields the protein CASSDQGGYGYTF. The whole variable domain, filled in from reference TRBV2 and TRBJ1-2, reads EPEVTQTPSHQVTQMGQEVILRCVPISNHLYFYWYRQILGQKVEFLVSFYNNEISEKSEIFDDQFSVERPDGSNFTLKIRSTKLEDSAMYFCASSDQGGYGYTFGSGTRLTVV.